Following are 23 T cell receptor beta chains from one sample sequenced in a study of cytomegalovirus exposure and HLA in healthy donors. This PCR relied on a set of 60 Vbeta primers and 13 Jbeta primers. This table comes from immunoSEQ multiplex PCR, and its TCRdb copy is limited to in-frame clones, with some not included. This sample has about 210,000 clones, with 75% to 80% found just once. Sequenced material: PBMCs. The source of these receptors is a male donor in good health and CMV-seronegative.

This chain links TRBV28 with TRBJ2-4; 9 nucleotides line up with TRBD1. Germline values: CDR1 MDHEN, CDR2 SYDVKM. CDR3 length equals 14 residues. V lost 5 bases and J lost 12; bases outside the gene matches: 11. For the CDR3, the DNA is TGTGCCAGCAGTGGAGGGACAGGGTCAGGGGGTCAGTACTTC. Its protein is CASSGGTGSGGQYF.

This clone was detected only once. The chain couples TRBV6-5 to TRBJ1-1, with D perhaps matching TRBD1 (5 bases). Between the trimmed V and J ends, which lost 0 bases and 11 bases, there was a span of 16 bases. The CDR3 covers 14 residues. CDR1 is MNHEY and CDR2 is SVGAGI in the germline V gene. CDR3 amino acids: CASSYSSGLLLAFF. For the CDR3, the DNA is TGTGCCAGCAGTTACTCGTCGGGACTGCTTTTGGCTTTCTTT.

This chain uses TRBV21-1 with TRBJ1-4. TRBV21-1 is tagged as a pseudogene. CDR3 length: 12 amino acids. CDR3 loop: CASIWEGEKLFF. The CDR3, as DNA: TGTGCCAGCATATGGGAGGGGGAAAAACTGTTTTTT.

The chain joins TRBV15 to TRBJ2-3; possibly TRBD1 for D (6 bases). The V gene's germline CDR1 is LNHNV and CDR2 YYDKDF (reference sequence). The CDR3 has 14 amino acids. Trimming shortened V by 3 bases and J by 3 bases, and 10 bases separated the two germline ends. The CDR3 is CATSRADRTDTQYF. The CDR3 coding sequence is TGTGCCACCAGCAGGGCAGACAGGACAGATACGCAGTATTTT. The entire variable domain, with the rest obtained from reference TRBV15 and TRBJ2-3, is as follows: DAMVIQNPRYQVTQFGKPVTLSCSQTLNHNVMYWYQQKSSQAPKLLFHYYDKDFNNEADTPDNFQSRRPNTSFCFLDIRSPGLGDTAMYLCATSRADRTDTQYFGPGTRLTVL.

This sequence joins TRBV4-3 and TRBJ2-3; 13 bases are a match to TRBD2. J lost 0 bases, V lost 0 bases, and 9 bases had no gene match. Looked up from germline, CDR1 is LGHNA and CDR2 is YSLEER. This CDR3 is built from 20 residues. The CDR3 DNA is TGCGCCAGCAGCCAAGATCGGGGACTAGCGGGGACTACTAGCACAGATACGCAGTATTTT. It translates to CASSQDRGLAGTTSTDTQYF.

The chain has TRBV6-5 and TRBJ2-1; tentatively, D is TRBD2 (5 bases). The germline V and J ends were trimmed by 6 bases and 10 bases, with 22 bases remaining between them. The V gene's germline CDR1 is MNHEY and CDR2 SVGAGI. This CDR3 is 15 amino acids long. CDR3 sequence reads: CASSGPGVGTSEQFF. The CDR3, as DNA: TGTGCCAGCAGCGGACCCGGGGTAGGAACAAGCGAGCAGTTCTTC.

This clone is a singleton in its sample. This chain links TRBV6-5 with TRBJ2-5; 11 bases map to TRBD2. The V gene's germline CDR1 is MNHEY and CDR2 SVGAGI. Trimming took 4 bases from V and 1 from J; bases not matched to a gene: 5. This CDR3 is built from 16 residues. CDR3 sequence: CASSFTSGGGQETQYF. The CDR3 region has the DNA TGTGCCAGCAGTTTTACTAGCGGGGGCGGCCAAGAGACCCAGTACTTC.

The chain links TRBV15 to TRBJ2-1; perhaps TRBD1 as D (5 bases). The germline V and J ends were trimmed by 0 bases and 0 bases, with 9 bases remaining between them. CDR3 length equals 16 residues. Germline-derived CDR1 and CDR2 are LNHNV and YYDKDF (reference sequence). Here the CDR3 DNA reads TGTGCCACCAGCAGAGATCGGCAGGGCTCCTACAATGAGCAGTTCTTC. Translation: CATSRDRQGSYNEQFF.

The chain has TRBV5-1 and TRBJ2-7, with D possibly TRBD1 on 6 matching bases. The CDR3 is made up of 14 amino acids. Trimming shortened V by 2 bases and J by 5 bases, and 14 bases separated the two germline ends. Per germline, CDR1 SGHRS and CDR2 YFSETQ. DNA for the CDR3: TGCGCCAGCAGCTTAGGACAGAGGATCCACGAGCAGTACTTC. This sequence encodes CASSLGQRIHEQYF.

Here the CDR3 reads CASSLGLRTGAYGYTF. The CDR3 DNA reads as TGTGCCAGCAGCTTAGGTCTTAGGACAGGGGCCTATGGCTACACCTTC. The chain links TRBV11-2 to TRBJ1-2, with 9 nucleotides matching TRBD1. With 1 base clipped from V and 4 bases from J, the junction kept 7 bases outside the gene matches. CDR1 SGHAT and CDR2 FQNNGV come from the germline V gene. CDR3 length: 16 residues.

This clone has just one count. The V gene is TRBV5-1, the J gene TRBJ2-6; 8 bases line up with TRBD1. Per germline, CDR1 SGHRS and CDR2 YFSETQ. The CDR3 length is 17 residues. V lost 4 bases, J lost 3 bases, and 9 bases stayed unmatched. This chain's CDR3 is CASSIGTGAGGANVLTF. In DNA, the CDR3 is TGCGCCAGCAGCATAGGGACAGGAGCCGGTGGGGCCAACGTCCTGACTTTC.

V and J are TRBV19 and TRBJ2-3; 13 bases agree with TRBD2. V was clipped by 5 bases and J by 5 bases; unmatched bases: 1. CDR1 is LNHDA and CDR2 is SQIVND in the germline V gene (reference sequence). The CDR3 spans 14 residues. As DNA, the CDR3 is TGTGCCAGTAGTCGGACTAGCGGGGGAGATACGCAGTATTTT. Translating it yields CASSRTSGGDTQYF.

The chain employs TRBV14 and TRBJ1-4; possibly TRBD1 for D (6 bases). V lost 3 bases, J lost 4 bases, and 9 bases lay in between. There are 14 residues in the CDR3. Per the germline V gene, CDR1 is SGHDN and CDR2 is FVKESK. CDR3 DNA: TGTGCCAGCAGCCAGGGACATAATAATGAAAAACTGTTTTTT. Amino acid sequence: CASSQGHNNEKLFF.

V gene TRBV7-2 combines with J gene TRBJ1-1; the D is unclear. V was trimmed by 5 bases and J by 1 base, leaving 14 bases between them. Germline CDR1 reads SGHTA; CDR2 reads FQGNSA. This CDR3 contains 15 residues. CDR3 residues: CASSPTISENTEAFF. The CDR3 nucleotides are TGTGCCAGCAGCCCGACAATTTCTGAGAACACTGAAGCTTTCTTT. The whole variable domain, filled in from reference TRBV7-2 and TRBJ1-1, reads GAGVSQSPSNKVTEKGKDVELRCDPISGHTALYWYRQSLGQGLEFLIYFQGNSAPDKSGLPSDRFSAERTGGSVSTLTIQRTQQEDSAVYLCASSPTISENTEAFFGQGTRLTVV.

Worth noting for this clone: Other DNA sequences from this sample encode an identical CDR3 as well. The chain uses TRBV28 and TRBJ1-1, with D possibly matching TRBD1 (6 bases). V lost 5 bases and J lost 0, with 10 bases in between. The CDR3 length is 14 residues. In germline, CDR1 is MDHEN, CDR2 SYDVKM. CDR3 region: CASSSGQMNTEAFF. The CDR3 nucleotides read TGTGCCAGCAGTAGCGGACAGATGAACACTGAAGCTTTCTTT.

The chain recombines TRBV5-4 with TRBJ2-2; 8 bases agree with TRBD1. V was pared by 5 bases and J by 0 bases, with 6 bases of the junction left unmatched. The CDR3 spans 16 residues. The germline CDR1 and CDR2 sequences are SGHNT and YYREEE (reference sequence). The CDR3 nucleotides read TGTGCCAGCAGGCGGACAGGGAGGCCGAACACCGGGGAGCTGTTTTTT. Protein sequence: CASRRTGRPNTGELFF.

This clone was found once. The J gene is TRBJ2-7, the V gene TRBV27, with 9 bases identical to TRBD1. The V segment lost 6 bases and the J segment 4 bases; nucleotides outside the gene matches: 10. Germline values: CDR1 MNHEY, CDR2 SMNVEV (reference sequence). There are 15 residues in the CDR3. The CDR3, as DNA: TGTGCCAGCAGGGAAAACCGGGACAGGGTTTACGAGCAGTACTTC. Translating it yields CASRENRDRVYEQYF.

The chain couples TRBV5-5 to TRBJ1-1; 10 positions agree with TRBD1. The CDR3 consists of 14 residues. Losses at the gene ends were 1 base for V and 4 bases for J; bases not matched to a gene: 1. The germline CDR1 and CDR2 sequences are SGHKS and YYEKEE (reference sequence). CDR3 sequence: CASSLWDRGTEAFF. CDR3 sequence (DNA): TGTGCCAGCAGCTTGTGGGACAGGGGCACTGAAGCTTTCTTT.

Concerning this clone: Germline and junction disagree at one end, which may indicate a read error. The gene calls are TRBV5-1 and TRBJ2-5; 9 bases match TRBD2. The V gene's germline CDR1 is SGHRS and CDR2 YFSETQ. This CDR3 has 13 residues. CDR3 sequence: CASGLRGGETQYF. The CDR3 DNA sequence: TGCGCCAGCGGCTTGCGGGGGGGGGAGACCCAGTACTTC.

The genes are TRBV28 and TRBJ1-1; 7 bases map to TRBD1. Germline-derived CDR1 and CDR2 are MDHEN and SYDVKM. Losses at the gene ends were 5 bases for V and 4 bases for J; bases not matched to a gene: 7. The CDR3 is 14 amino acids. This CDR3 reads CASSITGVSTEAFF. The DNA for the CDR3 is TGTGCCAGCAGTATCACAGGGGTGTCCACTGAAGCTTTCTTT.

V usage is TRBV18 and J usage is TRBJ1-4, with 7 bases that match TRBD1. Germline lookup yields CDR1 KGHSH and CDR2 LQKENI. CDR3 length equals 15 residues. With 0 bases clipped from V and 5 bases from J, the junction kept 3 bases outside the gene matches. CDR3 nucleotides: TGTGCCAGCTCACCACCGCAGGACAGGAATGAAAAACTGTTTTTT. Protein product: CASSPPQDRNEKLFF.

The chain combines TRBV27 with TRBJ2-5; a weak D match, TRBD1 (6 bases). The CDR3 totals 14 residues. Trimming pared 2 bases from V and 2 bases from J, leaving 9 bases between. Germline V gene data show CDR1 as MNHEY and CDR2 as SMNVEV (reference sequence). The chain's CDR3 is CASSLHRVQETQYF. CDR3 sequence (DNA): TGTGCCAGCAGTTTACACAGGGTACAAGAGACCCAGTACTTC.

The chain recombines TRBV11-1 with TRBJ2-7; 8 bases match TRBD1. This CDR3 spans 15 amino acids. Unmatched junction bases numbered 5, after V lost 4 bases and J lost 0 bases. Germline V gene data show CDR1 as SGHAT and CDR2 as FQDESV (reference sequence). The CDR3 region is CASSSRDRSSYEQYF. The CDR3 DNA sequence: TGTGCCAGCAGCTCCCGGGACAGGAGCTCCTACGAGCAGTACTTC.